The 8 T cell receptor beta chains below all came from one sample that was sequenced in a study of technical replicates of blood from a handful of donors. Data came from immunoSEQ multiplex PCR; TCRdb stores just in-frame clones and leaves some out. Of 73,000 or so clones in the sample, 75% to 95% were seen once. The sample was T cells isolated from PBMCs. Receptors originate from a human donor in good health.

The rearrangement uses TRBV2 and TRBJ2-7; D is ambiguous. The CDR3 has 16 residues. Between the trimmed V and J ends, which lost 1 base and 0 bases, there was a span of 13 bases. Germline-derived CDR1 and CDR2 are SNHLY and FYNNEI. This CDR3 is CASSEGPGWNSYEQYF. CDR3 nucleotide sequence: TGTGCCAGCAGTGAAGGCCCAGGTTGGAACTCCTACGAGCAGTACTTC.

This clone was detected only once. This rearrangement joins TRBV29-1 to TRBJ2-2, with D tentatively TRBD2 (6 bases). The CDR3 is 15 residues long. The germline gives CDR1 SQVTM, CDR2 ANQGSEA. Trimming removed 7 bases from V and 2 bases from J, with 17 bases in between. The CDR3 reads CSAGGRSLNTGELFF. Written as DNA, the CDR3 is TGCAGCGCCGGGGGACGCTCATTAAACACCGGGGAGCTGTTTTTT.

The chain is built from TRBV5-6 and TRBJ2-3; no reliable D call. Per germline, CDR1 SGHDT and CDR2 YYEEEE. Trimming took off 0 bases at V and 3 bases at J, with 5 bases between the two ends. This CDR3 is built from 13 residues. The CDR3 DNA reads as TGTGCCAGCAGCTTGGCCCCGACAGATACGCAGTATTTT. Translation: CASSLAPTDTQYF.

This rearrangement joins TRBV7-9 to TRBJ2-2, with TRBD2 matching 12 bases. The CDR3 is 16 amino acids. V was pared by 5 bases and J by 6 bases, with 7 bases of the junction left unmatched. Germline V gene data show CDR1 as SEHNR and CDR2 as FQNEAQ (reference sequence). CDR3 region: CASSARLAGVAGELFF. As DNA, the CDR3 is TGTGCCAGCAGCGCCCGACTAGCGGGAGTGGCCGGGGAGCTGTTTTTT.

The chain uses TRBV30 and TRBJ1-4; the D is unclear. This CDR3 comprises 14 residues. V was trimmed by 5 bases and J by 8 bases, leaving 18 bases between them. Looked up from germline, CDR1 is GTSNPN and CDR2 is SVGIG (reference sequence). The CDR3 DNA follows: TGTGCCTGGGTCGCCGGCCGAACAGAGGAAAAACTGTTTTTT. Translating it yields CAWVAGRTEEKLFF.

This rearrangement joins TRBV5-1 to TRBJ2-7; TRBD1 agrees at 9 bases. CDR1 SGHRS and CDR2 YFSETQ come from the germline V gene. The CDR3 length is 14 residues. Unmatched junction bases numbered 1, after V lost 0 bases and J lost 3 bases. This CDR3 reads CASSLADRGYEQYF. For the CDR3, the DNA is TGCGCCAGCAGCTTGGCGGACAGGGGCTACGAGCAGTACTTC.

The CDR3 region has the DNA TGTGCCAGCAGCGATAGGGGCTACGGTTCCTACGAGCAGTACTTC. Translation: CASSDRGYGSYEQYF. V and J are TRBV5-6 and TRBJ2-7; a possible D gene is TRBD1 (5 bases). V gave up 4 bases and J gave up 1 base, with 15 bases separating them. Germline V CDR1 and CDR2: SGHDT, YYEEEE. The CDR3 is made up of 15 amino acids.

The chain carries TRBV7-9 and TRBJ1-1; 10 bases agree with TRBD1. The V gene end was trimmed by 4 bases and the J gene end by 6 bases; junction bases not matched to a gene: 2. The length of the CDR3 is 13 residues. Germline V gene sequence: CDR1 SEHNR, CDR2 FQNEAQ (reference sequence). The CDR3 spells CASSSTGGPEAFF. The CDR3, as DNA: TGTGCCAGCAGCTCGACAGGGGGCCCTGAAGCTTTCTTT.